This TCR beta chain appears in the sequencing data of a study of technical replicates of blood from a few donors. Trimming removed 5 bases from V and 5 bases from J, with 10 bases in between. The length of the CDR3 is 11 residues. CDR1 and CDR2 from the germline V gene are SQVTM and ANQGSEA. Only in-frame clones appear in the TCRdb table, and some are missing; sequencing was by immunoSEQ multiplex PCR. The sample consists of around 57,000 clones, 95% to 98% of them appearing once. The sequenced material came from T cells isolated from PBMCs. The source of this sequence is a human donor in good health. This sequence joins TRBV29-1 and TRBJ2-7; tentative D call: TRBD2 (5 bases). The CDR3 nucleotides are TGCAGCGTTTGCCCGGGGAACGAGCAGTACTTC. Translating it yields CSVCPGNEQYF.